A single sample gave rise to the 29 T cell receptor beta chains below, sequenced in a study of blood T cell repertoires in COVID-19. Some clones are missing from TCRdb's copy, which holds only in-frame ones; the method was immunoSEQ multiplex PCR. The table lists a few hundred thousand clones, roughly 91% of them singletons. What was sequenced was peripheral blood. All receptors derive from a woman in her thirties or forties who had recovered from COVID-19.

The gene calls are TRBV30 and TRBJ2-1; D may be TRBD1 (5 bases). CDR3 size: 12 residues. Trimming took 4 bases from V and 9 from J, leaving 13 bases between them. The germline V gene encodes CDR1 GTSNPN and CDR2 SVGIG (reference sequence). In DNA form, the CDR3 reads TGTGCCTGGACTCCAGGGTTCGGTGAGCAGTTCTTC. It translates to CAWTPGFGEQFF.

The V call is TRBV7-3, the J call TRBJ1-4, with a weak D call TRBD1 (6 bases). The CDR3 consists of 15 residues. The V gene's germline CDR1 is SGHTA and CDR2 FQGTGA. V shed 3 bases and J shed 4 bases, with 12 bases lying between them. The CDR3 loop is CASSFEGQFNEKLFF. CDR3 in DNA: TGTGCCAGCAGCTTCGAAGGACAGTTTAATGAAAAACTGTTTTTT.

The chain is built from TRBV3-1 (or the pseudogene TRBV3-2) and TRBJ1-4, with D maybe TRBD1 (5 bases). Germline V gene lookup returns CDR1 LGHDT and CDR2 YNNKEL (reference sequence). V gave up 4 bases and J gave up 5 bases, with 11 bases separating them. CDR3 size: 14 residues. Here the CDR3 reads CASSLMGGNEKLFF. CDR3 nucleotides: TGTGCCAGCAGCCTCATGGGGGGGAATGAAAAACTGTTTTTT.

The V call is TRBV7-2, the J call TRBJ2-2; 13 positions agree with TRBD2. Germline V gives CDR1 SGHTA, CDR2 FQGNSA. V dropped 5 bases and J dropped 4; count of bases not matched to a gene: 4. CDR3 length: 16 amino acids. The CDR3: CASSRGLAGTTGELFF. CDR3 bases: TGTGCCAGCAGCCGGGGACTAGCGGGGACCACCGGGGAGCTGTTTTTT.

The genes are TRBV5-1 and TRBJ2-6; 9 positions match TRBD1. Per germline, CDR1 SGHRS and CDR2 YFSETQ. J was trimmed by 1 base and V by 4 bases; bases with no gene match: 6. The CDR3 spans 17 residues. CDR3 nucleotides: TGCGCCAGCAGCCCGGGACAGGGTATATCTGGGGCCAACGTCCTGACTTTC. Its translation is CASSPGQGISGANVLTF. The entire variable domain, with the rest obtained from reference TRBV5-1 and TRBJ2-6, is as follows: KAGVTQTPRYLIKTRGQQVTLSCSPISGHRSVSWYQQTPGQGLQFLFEYFSETQRNKGNFPGRFSGRQFSNSRSEMNVSTLELGDSALYLCASSPGQGISGANVLTFGAGSRLTVL.

The chain is built from TRBV6-2 or TRBV6-3 and TRBJ1-1; the D is unclear. The CDR3 extends over 12 amino acids. The V and J ends lost 4 bases and 4 bases respectively, with 7 bases between them. Germline V gene data show CDR1 as MNHEY and CDR2 as SVGEGT. The CDR3 DNA is TGTGCCAGCAGTTCCCGGGGCACTGAAGCTTTCTTT. Residues: CASSSRGTEAFF.

The chain recombines TRBV7-9 with TRBJ1-5, with D possibly matching TRBD1 (5 bases). CDR1 SEHNR and CDR2 FQNEAQ come from the germline V gene (reference sequence). The CDR3 sequence is 14 residues long. V gave up 6 bases and J gave up 1 base, with 10 bases separating them. The DNA of the CDR3 is TGTGCCAGCAGTGGGCGGGGCAGCAATCAGCCCCAGCATTTT. As protein: CASSGRGSNQPQHF.

V and J are TRBV7-9 and TRBJ2-1; D is undetermined. The ends were cut back, 8 bases at V and 4 bases at J, with 15 bases in the middle. The CDR3 totals 14 residues. Germline values: CDR1 SEHNR, CDR2 FQNEAQ (reference sequence). CDR3 protein: CASPPVALYNEQFF. Written as DNA, the CDR3 is TGTGCCAGCCCCCCTGTGGCCCTTTACAATGAGCAGTTCTTC.

V gene TRBV7-9 combines with J gene TRBJ1-2, with 10 bases identical to TRBD1. This CDR3 spans 15 amino acids. Unmatched junction bases numbered 8, after V lost 5 bases and J lost 5 bases. Germline lookup yields CDR1 SEHNR and CDR2 FQNEAQ (reference sequence). The CDR3 sequence is CASSGTGVGVYGYTF. The DNA of the CDR3 is TGTGCCAGCAGCGGGACAGGGGTCGGGGTTTATGGCTACACCTTC.

The CDR3 DNA reads as TGTGCCAGTAGTATGCTTAGGGACAGGGTGGCCTATCTCAGCAATCAGCCCCAGCATTTT. It is translated as CASSMLRDRVAYLSNQPQHF. The chain links TRBV19 to TRBJ1-5; the match to TRBD1 covers 9 bases. The germline V gene encodes CDR1 LNHDA and CDR2 SQIVND (reference sequence). V shed 3 bases and J 1 base; nucleotides not matched to a gene: 16. CDR3 length equals 20 residues.

The chain employs TRBV7-2 and TRBJ1-2; D possibly corresponds to TRBD1 (5 bases). The V end was cut by 4 bases, the J end by 14 bases, with 17 bases between. CDR1 is SGHTA and CDR2 is FQGNSA in the germline V gene. The CDR3 runs to 12 residues. CDR3 nucleotide sequence: TGTGCCAGCAGCTCCTCCAGACCAGGGCTTACCTTC. It specifies CASSSSRPGLTF.

J is TRBJ1-1 and V is TRBV29-1; 9 positions agree with TRBD1. V dropped 7 bases and J dropped 4; count of bases not matched to a gene: 7. In germline, CDR1 is SQVTM, CDR2 ANQGSEA. The CDR3 contains 13 residues. CDR3 DNA: TGCAGCGCCGCCCCGGACAGGGGCACTGAAGCTTTCTTT. Translating it yields CSAAPDRGTEAFF.

This chain connects TRBV7-9 to TRBJ1-1, with a tentative D call TRBD1 (5 bases). Germline V gives CDR1 SEHNR, CDR2 FQNEAQ (reference sequence). This CDR3 spans 15 amino acids. V gave up 7 bases and J gave up 4 bases, with 19 bases separating them. CDR3 bases: TGTGCCAGCACCCCCGGGTGGGGGGTGGGCACTGAAGCTTTCTTT. Encoded protein: CASTPGWGVGTEAFF.

The CDR3 nucleotides are TGTGCCAGCAGCCCCACAGGGGGCAATCAGCCCCAGCATTTT. It codes for CASSPTGGNQPQHF. V gene TRBV6-5 combines with J gene TRBJ1-5, with 7 positions matching TRBD1. Germline trimming cut 6 bases from V and 2 bases from J; bases unmatched to any gene: 4. The CDR3 totals 14 residues. CDR1 and CDR2 from the germline V gene are MNHEY and SVGAGI.

The chain joins TRBV15 to TRBJ2-1, with 10 bases matching TRBD1. V was pared by 4 bases and J by 7 bases, with 7 bases of the junction left unmatched. CDR3 length equals 15 residues. Germline values: CDR1 LNHNV, CDR2 YYDKDF (reference sequence). CDR3 region: CATSTRQGAGNEQFF. CDR3 DNA sequence: TGTGCCACCAGCACTAGACAGGGGGCTGGAAATGAGCAGTTCTTC.

This chain connects TRBV30 to TRBJ1-1; D may be TRBD1 (6 bases). Trimming pared 3 bases from V and 1 base from J, leaving 18 bases between. Germline-derived CDR1 and CDR2 are GTSNPN and SVGIG (reference sequence). This CDR3 has 16 amino acids. CDR3 amino acids: CAWRGGANPGNTEAFF. The CDR3 bases are TGTGCCTGGAGGGGGGGGGCCAATCCTGGGAACACTGAAGCTTTCTTT. Full variable domain (remainder filled in from reference TRBV30 and TRBJ1-1): SQTIHQWPATLVQPVGSPLSLECTVEGTSNPNLYWYRQAAGRGLQLLFYSVGIGQISSEVPQNLSASRPQDRQFILSSKKLLLSDSGFYLCAWRGGANPGNTEAFFGQGTRLTVV.

This sequence joins TRBV19 and TRBJ1-6; 8 bases align to TRBD1. This CDR3 comprises 15 residues. In germline, CDR1 is LNHDA, CDR2 SQIVND (reference sequence). Trimming took 4 bases from V and 9 from J; bases not matched to a gene: 8. In DNA form, the CDR3 reads TGTGCCAGTAGTACCGGAACAGGGGGGAGTTCACCCCTCCACTTT. Translating gives CASSTGTGGSSPLHF.

The rearrangement links TRBV7-9 to TRBJ2-7; D may be TRBD2 (6 bases). There are 12 residues in the CDR3. V was clipped by 8 bases and J by 0 bases, with 8 bases between them. Germline lookup yields CDR1 SEHNR and CDR2 FQNEAQ (reference sequence). CDR3 sequence (DNA): TGTGCCAGCGGGGGGAGCTCCTACGAGCAGTACTTC. Its protein is CASGGSSYEQYF.

The CDR3 loop reads CASSPLAGDPAGELFF. In DNA form, the CDR3 reads TGCGCCAGCAGCCCCCTAGCGGGAGACCCGGCCGGGGAGCTGTTTTTT. The chain employs TRBV5-1 and TRBJ2-2, with TRBD2 matching 10 bases. With 4 bases clipped from V and 6 bases from J, the junction kept 9 bases outside the gene matches. Germline assignment: CDR1 SGHRS and CDR2 YFSETQ. The CDR3 sequence is 16 residues long.

The CDR3 protein is CAWTPPGRGTEAFF. The CDR3 coding sequence is TGTGCCTGGACCCCCCCGGGCCGCGGGACTGAAGCTTTCTTT. This chain connects TRBV30 to TRBJ1-1; D is unclear. The length of the CDR3 is 14 residues. Germline loops: CDR1 GTSNPN, CDR2 SVGIG (reference sequence). With 4 bases removed from V and 5 bases from J, the gap between germline ends came to 17 bases.

The chain combines TRBV19 with TRBJ1-2; 7 nucleotides line up with TRBD1. The germline gives CDR1 LNHDA, CDR2 SQIVND (reference sequence). J lost 8 bases, V lost 3 bases, and 21 bases had no gene match. This CDR3 is built from 18 residues. The CDR3 reads CASSIPPWTGHPPLGYTF. The CDR3 nucleotides read TGTGCCAGTAGTATCCCCCCCTGGACAGGCCACCCCCCCTTGGGCTACACCTTC.

The chain is built from TRBV10-2 and TRBJ1-1, with D possibly matching TRBD1 (6 bases). The germline V gene encodes CDR1 WSHSY and CDR2 SAAADI. This CDR3 spans 14 amino acids. Between the trimmed V and J ends, which lost 4 bases and 5 bases, there was a span of 14 bases. The CDR3 here is CASSAQGRGTEAFF. Here the CDR3 DNA reads TGCGCCAGCAGTGCACAGGGCCGGGGTACTGAAGCTTTCTTT.

The chain joins TRBV4-3 to TRBJ1-1; D gene unclear. The V gene's germline CDR1 is LGHNA and CDR2 YSLEER. Trimming removed 0 bases at V and 11 bases at J, with 7 bases between. CDR3 length: 11 residues. The CDR3 DNA follows: TGCGCCAGCAGCCAAGACATGAGGGCTTTCTTT. Amino acid sequence: CASSQDMRAFF.

This rearrangement joins TRBV19 to TRBJ2-5, with 7 bases that match TRBD2. The CDR3 has 13 residues. CDR1 is LNHDA and CDR2 is SQIVND in the germline V gene (reference sequence). V lost 5 bases to trimming and J lost 3 bases; unmatched junction nucleotides: 3. The CDR3 coding sequence is TGTGCCAGTAGTCCTGGGGGGGAAGAGACCCAGTACTTC. Translation gives CASSPGGEETQYF.

The rearrangement links TRBV29-1 to TRBJ2-7; possibly TRBD1 for D (6 bases). Germline CDR1 is SQVTM and CDR2 is ANQGSEA. There are 12 residues in the CDR3. V lost 4 bases to trimming and J lost 6 bases, with 13 bases between them. The CDR3 region has the DNA TGCAGCGTTGCACCTGGGACACTCGAGCAGTACTTC. Translating it yields CSVAPGTLEQYF.

The V call is TRBV15, the J call TRBJ2-7; tentatively, D is TRBD2 (5 bases). CDR3 length equals 14 residues. CDR1 LNHNV and CDR2 YYDKDF come from the germline V gene (reference sequence). V was shortened by 1 base and J by 7 bases, with 14 bases between the two germline ends. The chain's CDR3 is CATSRAGGPLEQYF. As DNA, the CDR3 is TGTGCCACCAGCAGAGCGGGCGGGCCCCTGGAGCAGTACTTC.

This chain connects TRBV19 to TRBJ2-4, with D perhaps matching TRBD2 (6 bases). Trimming removed 6 bases at V and 3 bases at J, with 15 bases between. Germline V gene data show CDR1 as LNHDA and CDR2 as SQIVND (reference sequence). This CDR3 spans 15 amino acids. The CDR3 sequence is CASSATTGDKNIQYF. CDR3 DNA sequence: TGTGCCAGTAGCGCCACCACGGGGGACAAAAACATTCAGTACTTC.

This clone was observed once. The chain uses TRBV15 and TRBJ1-6, with D possibly matching TRBD1 (6 bases). This CDR3 has 16 amino acids. In germline, CDR1 is LNHNV, CDR2 YYDKDF (reference sequence). V lost 5 bases and J lost 0, with 11 bases in between. CDR3 bases: TGTGCCACCAGCCCTCAGGGGAGCTCCTATAATTCACCCCTCCACTTT. Translation gives CATSPQGSSYNSPLHF.

This clone was counted only a few times. The gene calls are TRBV6-2 or TRBV6-3 and TRBJ2-7; tentative D call: TRBD1 (6 bases). Trimming removed 4 bases at V and 4 bases at J, with 11 bases between. The CDR3 has 13 amino acids. From germline, CDR1 is MNHEY and CDR2 SVGEGT. CDR3 sequence reads: CASSWTGQYEQYF. CDR3 nucleotide sequence: TGTGCCAGCAGTTGGACGGGACAATACGAGCAGTACTTC.